This TCR beta chain was captured in a study of T cell repertoires in cytomegalovirus infection. The wider study: CMV epitopes in the study were HLA-C-restricted (recently identified) and HLA-B-restricted (well studied). Indications of both CMV infection and matching HLA type were provided by public TCR beta signatures. General study points: Carriers of CMV and the relevant HLA type were discriminated by public TCR beta frequency. There were HLA-C-restricted CMV-specific TCR beta clonotypes dominating the ex vivo response.

CDR3 length: 15 amino acids. CDR1 and CDR2 (germline): MNHEY, SVGEGT. The germline V and J ends were trimmed by 0 bases and 1 base, with 9 bases remaining between them. TCRdb re-derived calls from the reads in MiXCR, one entry per CDR3 protein. The data hold roughly 180,000 distinct CDR3 sequences, with roughly 22% observed a single time. Remarks on this clonotype: What it binds is unknown.

Sequencing was performed on CD8+ T cells from cultured PBMCs, taken from culture after CMV antigen stimulation. This receptor was obtained from a human donor in good health (CMV status not recorded). Some clones in this sample may be carry-over from other donors' samples. The V call is TRBV6-2 or TRBV6-3, the J call TRBJ1-1, with D unresolved. The CDR3 nucleotides read TGTGCCAGCAGTTACTCGGAGACACCGAACACTGAAGCTTTCTTT. It is translated as CASSYSETPNTEAFF.